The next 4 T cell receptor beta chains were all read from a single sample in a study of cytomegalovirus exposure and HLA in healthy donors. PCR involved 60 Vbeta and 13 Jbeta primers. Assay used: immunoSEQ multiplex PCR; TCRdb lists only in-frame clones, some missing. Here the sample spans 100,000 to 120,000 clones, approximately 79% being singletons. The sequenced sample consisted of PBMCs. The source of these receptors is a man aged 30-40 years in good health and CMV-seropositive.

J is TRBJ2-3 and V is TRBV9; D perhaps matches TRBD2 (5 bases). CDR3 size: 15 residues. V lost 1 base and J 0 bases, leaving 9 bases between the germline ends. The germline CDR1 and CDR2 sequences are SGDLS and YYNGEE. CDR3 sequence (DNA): TGTGCCAGCAGCGTAACGGGAACTAGCACAGATACGCAGTATTTT. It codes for CASSVTGTSTDTQYF.

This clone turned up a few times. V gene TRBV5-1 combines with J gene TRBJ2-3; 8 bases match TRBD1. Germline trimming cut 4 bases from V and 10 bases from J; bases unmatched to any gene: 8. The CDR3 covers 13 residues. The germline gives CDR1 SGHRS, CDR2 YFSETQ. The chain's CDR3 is CASSDLDRAAQYF. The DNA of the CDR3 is TGCGCCAGCAGCGACCTGGACAGGGCAGCGCAGTATTTT.

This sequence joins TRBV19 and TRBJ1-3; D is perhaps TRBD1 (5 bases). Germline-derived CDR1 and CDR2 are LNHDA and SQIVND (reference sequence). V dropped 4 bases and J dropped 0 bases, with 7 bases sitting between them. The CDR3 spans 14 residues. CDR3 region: CASSRQNSGNTIYF. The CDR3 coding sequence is TGTGCCAGTAGTAGACAGAACTCTGGAAACACCATATATTTT.

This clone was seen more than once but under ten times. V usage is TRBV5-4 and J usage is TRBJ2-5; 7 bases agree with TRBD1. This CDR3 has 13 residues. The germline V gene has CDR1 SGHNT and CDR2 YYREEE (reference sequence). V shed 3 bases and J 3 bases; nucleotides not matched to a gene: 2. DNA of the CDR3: TGTGCCAGCAGCTATCAGGGGGAAGAGACCCAGTACTTC. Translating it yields CASSYQGEETQYF.